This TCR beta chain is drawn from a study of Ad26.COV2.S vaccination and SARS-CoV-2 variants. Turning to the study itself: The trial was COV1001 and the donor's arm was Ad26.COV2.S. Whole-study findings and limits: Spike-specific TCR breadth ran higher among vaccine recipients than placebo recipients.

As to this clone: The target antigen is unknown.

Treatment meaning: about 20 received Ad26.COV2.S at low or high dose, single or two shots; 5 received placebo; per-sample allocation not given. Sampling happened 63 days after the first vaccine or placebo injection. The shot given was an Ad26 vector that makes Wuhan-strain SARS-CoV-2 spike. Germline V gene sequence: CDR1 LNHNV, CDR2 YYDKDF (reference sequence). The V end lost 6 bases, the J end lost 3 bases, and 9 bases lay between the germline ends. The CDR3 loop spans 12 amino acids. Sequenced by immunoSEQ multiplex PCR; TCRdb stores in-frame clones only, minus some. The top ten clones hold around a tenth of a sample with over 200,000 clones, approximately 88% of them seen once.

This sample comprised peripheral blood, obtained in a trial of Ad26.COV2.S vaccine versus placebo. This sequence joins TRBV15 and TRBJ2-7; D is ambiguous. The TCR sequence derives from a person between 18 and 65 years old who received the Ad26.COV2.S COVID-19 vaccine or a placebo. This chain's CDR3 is CATSLPLYEQYF. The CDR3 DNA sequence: TGTGCCACCAGTTTACCCCTCTACGAGCAGTACTTC.